These 9 T cell receptor beta chains share one sample of origin, sequenced in a study of T cell responses to AZD1222 COVID-19 vaccine. Assay: immunoSEQ multiplex PCR; the TCRdb copy retains only in-frame clones and omits some. Of around 130,000 clones listed, approximately 85% are singletons. The sequenced sample was peripheral blood, obtained 28 days after the second AZD1222 dose. The origin of the receptors is an adult who received the AZD1222 COVID-19 vaccine.

This clone showed up just a few times. The V call is TRBV29-1, the J call TRBJ1-2; 9 positions match TRBD1. Germline V gives CDR1 SQVTM, CDR2 ANQGSEA. The junction had 4 bases not matched to a gene; V was cut back by 4 bases and J by 7 bases. CDR3 length equals 12 residues. The CDR3 nucleotides are TGCAGCGTTGCTGGGACAGGGACTGGCTACACCTTC. This codes for CSVAGTGTGYTF.

The chain carries TRBV5-1 and TRBJ2-7; 7 nucleotides agree with TRBD1. The germline CDR1 and CDR2 sequences are SGHRS and YFSETQ. The junction had 7 bases not matched to a gene; V was cut back by 1 base and J by 0 bases. The CDR3 length is 16 residues. This chain's CDR3 is CASSLSPGQSSYEQYF. The CDR3 nucleotides are TGCGCCAGCAGCTTGAGTCCGGGACAGAGCTCCTACGAGCAGTACTTC.

The chain joins TRBV5-1 to TRBJ1-1; 10 nucleotides align to TRBD1. Unmatched junction bases numbered 3, after V lost 4 bases and J lost 0 bases. CDR1 and CDR2 (germline): SGHRS, YFSETQ. The CDR3 is 15 residues long. The CDR3 sequence is CASSPGQGMNTEAFF. In DNA form, the CDR3 reads TGCGCCAGCAGCCCGGGACAGGGGATGAACACTGAAGCTTTCTTT.

A single count supports this clone. The chain joins TRBV5-4 to TRBJ1-4; D ambiguous. Looked up from germline, CDR1 is SGHNT and CDR2 is YYREEE (reference sequence). Trimming pared 0 bases from V and 5 bases from J, leaving 11 bases between. The CDR3 consists of 15 residues. The CDR3 loop is CASSLGRLENEKLFF. For the CDR3, the DNA is TGTGCCAGCAGCTTGGGACGGCTGGAGAATGAAAAACTGTTTTTT.

The chain joins TRBV5-1 to TRBJ2-1, with 9 bases aligning to TRBD2. Germline assignment: CDR1 SGHRS and CDR2 YFSETQ. This CDR3 region has 17 residues. V lost 0 bases, J lost 0 bases, and 4 bases stayed unmatched. The CDR3 DNA follows: TGCGCCAGCAGCTTGGTGCCTAGCGGGAACTCCTACAATGAGCAGTTCTTC. This codes for CASSLVPSGNSYNEQFF.

This clone was counted only a few times. The V call is TRBV27, the J call TRBJ2-3; D perhaps matches TRBD1 (5 bases). The CDR3 has 16 amino acids. V dropped 1 base and J dropped 1 base, with 12 bases sitting between them. Germline values: CDR1 MNHEY, CDR2 SMNVEV (reference sequence). The CDR3 protein is CASSLFLDTGTDTQYF. The CDR3 nucleotides read TGTGCCAGCAGTTTATTTTTGGACACCGGCACAGATACGCAGTATTTT.

This chain connects TRBV10-3 to TRBJ2-3; 15 positions agree with TRBD2. Per germline, CDR1 ENHRY and CDR2 SYGVKD. V shed 7 bases and J 0 bases; nucleotides not matched to a gene: 5. This CDR3 is 17 amino acids long. CDR3 DNA: TGTGCCATCACCCAGGGACTAGCGGGGGGAAGCACAGATACGCAGTATTTT. Translating it yields CAITQGLAGGSTDTQYF.

The chain uses TRBV6-1 and TRBJ1-2; D may be TRBD1 (6 bases). CDR1 and CDR2 from the germline V gene are MNHNS and SASEGT. V was trimmed by 2 bases and J by 5 bases, leaving 18 bases between them. The CDR3 length is 16 residues. The CDR3 spells CASSEFFMGGWYGYTF. DNA of the CDR3: TGTGCCAGCAGTGAATTCTTTATGGGGGGCTGGTATGGCTACACCTTC.

The chain carries TRBV3-1 (or the pseudogene TRBV3-2) and TRBJ1-1; D gene uncertain. Trimming stripped 1 base from V and 0 bases from J, with 6 bases between. The CDR3 contains 14 residues. CDR1 and CDR2 (germline): LGHDT, YNNKEL (reference sequence). The CDR3 DNA is TGTGCCAGCAGCCAAGGCCCGTTGAACACTGAAGCTTTCTTT. Its translation: CASSQGPLNTEAFF.